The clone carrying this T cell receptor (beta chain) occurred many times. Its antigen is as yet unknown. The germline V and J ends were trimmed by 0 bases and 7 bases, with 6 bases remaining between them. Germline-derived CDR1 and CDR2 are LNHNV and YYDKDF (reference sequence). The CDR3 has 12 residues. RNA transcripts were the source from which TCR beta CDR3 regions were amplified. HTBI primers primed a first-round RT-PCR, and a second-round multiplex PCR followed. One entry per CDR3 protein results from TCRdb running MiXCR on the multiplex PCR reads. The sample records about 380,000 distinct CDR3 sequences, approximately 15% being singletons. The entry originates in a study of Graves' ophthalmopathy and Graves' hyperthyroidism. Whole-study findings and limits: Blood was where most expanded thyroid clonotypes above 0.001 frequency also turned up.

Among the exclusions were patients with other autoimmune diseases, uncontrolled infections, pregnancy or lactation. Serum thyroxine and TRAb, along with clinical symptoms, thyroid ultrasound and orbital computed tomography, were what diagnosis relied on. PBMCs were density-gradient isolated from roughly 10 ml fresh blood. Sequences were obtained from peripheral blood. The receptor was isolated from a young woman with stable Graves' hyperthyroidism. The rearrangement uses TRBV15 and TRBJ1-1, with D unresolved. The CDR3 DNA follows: TGTGCCACCAGCAGAGACGACTTTGAAGCTTTCTTT. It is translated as CATSRDDFEAFF. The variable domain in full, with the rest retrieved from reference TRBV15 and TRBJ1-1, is DAMVIQNPRYQVTQFGKPVTLSCSQTLNHNVMYWYQQKSSQAPKLLFHYYDKDFNNEADTPDNFQSRRPNTSFCFLDIRSPGLGDTAMYLCATSRDDFEAFFGQGTRLTVV.